The entry below gives a single T cell receptor beta chain sequence along with its context. These data are taken from a study of cytomegalovirus exposure and HLA in healthy donors. PCR was performed using 60 Vbeta and 13 Jbeta primers. Assay used: immunoSEQ multiplex PCR; TCRdb lists only in-frame clones, some missing. This table holds approximately 220,000 clones, 65% to 85% found once. The material sequenced was PBMCs. This sequence originates from a boy between 2 and 10 years old in good health and CMV-seronegative.

As DNA, the CDR3 is TGTGCCAGCAGACGACCCGGGACTAGCGGGAGGAGGGACAATGAGCAGTTCTTC. This sequence encodes CASRRPGTSGRRDNEQFF. The J gene is TRBJ2-1, the V gene TRBV7-9, with 15 bases that match TRBD2. Germline CDR1 SEHNR, CDR2 FQNEAQ (reference sequence). Losses at the gene ends were 6 bases for V and 5 bases for J; bases not matched to a gene: 11. The CDR3 is made up of 18 amino acids. The variable domain in full, with the rest retrieved from reference TRBV7-9 and TRBJ2-1, is DTGVSQNPRHKITKRGQNVTFRCDPISEHNRLYWYRQTLGQGPEFLTYFQNEAQLEKSRLLSDRFSAERPKGSFSTLEIQRTEQGDSAMYLCASRRPGTSGRRDNEQFFGPGTRLTVL.